This T cell receptor (beta chain) was observed in a study of CD8+CD57+ T cells in acquired aplastic anemia (dated by TCRdb to the late 2010s). Background on the whole study: On average, sorted CD4+ and CD8+ cells yielded around 3.4 ug of extracted DNA, with a range of about 0.17 to 27.4 ug. Healthy donor samples averaged about 10 million reads for CD4+ and about 12 million for CD8+ cells.

In the study, sorted CD4+ and CD8+ blood T cells from patients with severe aplastic anemia and from healthy subjects underwent deep sequencing of TCR repertoires. Ficoll-Paque density gradient centrifugation was used to isolate peripheral blood mononuclear cells. CD4+ and CD8+ T cells were sorted by FACS or magnetic beads before DNA extraction. Genomic DNA was used as template for profiling of TCR beta VDJ combinations and CDR3 sequences. An Illumina HiSeq 2000 was the platform used for TCR repertoire sequencing. The authors processed their data as follows. TRBV/TRBJ rearrangement plots, CDR3 size and DJ length profiles, and Simpson's diversity index were used to evaluate the repertoires. The most abundant DNA sequence in the deep sequencing data was taken as the immunodominant clone. CDR3 amino acid sequences were screened for sharing across subjects and were compared with published repertoires and the VDJdb database. The raw public reads went through TCRdb reprocessing: fastp at Q25, MiXCR clone calling, in-frame beta chains kept. CDR3 protein sequences are deduplicated, and each keeps its most common genes and DNA. These V and J calls are TCRdb output, not the study's own analysis. The table for this sample lists about 42,000 distinct CDR3 sequences; approximately 71% of them were counted only once. Less than 25% of the sample rests with the top ten.

General conclusions and limits of the study: No significant difference in CD8+ Simpson's diversity was found between patients and healthy controls (P=0.060). Although 25 to 30 CD8+ CDR3 sequences were shared by patients and controls, these sequences appeared highly expressed in patients and within the immunodominant clones of patients.

Notes on this clonotype: Its antigen remains undetermined. The sample holds no much larger clone one base away, and base qualities are not on file.

The CDR1 and CDR2 encoded by the germline V gene (reference sequence) are LNHDA and SQIVND. Including the terminal cysteine and phenylalanine, the CDR3 comprises 13 residues. Only the CDR3 DNA stays, 39 bases, in frame from base 1. V is clipped by 0 bases and J by 2 bases, and the sequence between their germline boundaries is 5 bases long. The clonotype originates from a human donor in good health, serving as a control. The rearrangement joined TRBV19 to TRBJ2-7, with the D segment identity uncertain. The sample consisted of sorted CD4+, CD8+, or CD8+CD57+ T cells (not recorded which) from PBMCs. The CDR3 corresponds to CASSIEAAYEQYF. The DNA sequence is as follows: TGTGCCAGTAGTATAGAGGCAGCCTACGAGCAGTACTTC.